This T cell receptor beta chain appears in the sequencing data of a study of cytomegalovirus exposure and HLA in healthy donors. Deletions cut 4 bases from V and 5 bases from J, with 6 bases between. CDR1 and CDR2 from the germline V gene are LNHNV and YYDKDF (reference sequence). There are 12 residues in the CDR3. The PCR used 60 Vbeta and 13 Jbeta primers. Libraries were prepared by immunoSEQ multiplex PCR; TCRdb keeps only in-frame clonotypes and omits some of them. This table has over 120,000 clones, approximately 80% appearing once. This clonotype was obtained from a male donor in good health and CMV-seronegative. Input material: PBMCs. The chain carries TRBV15 and TRBJ2-1, with D unresolved. CDR3 sequence reads: CATSKADNEQFF. CDR3 sequence (DNA): TGTGCCACCAGCAAGGCGGACAATGAGCAGTTCTTC.